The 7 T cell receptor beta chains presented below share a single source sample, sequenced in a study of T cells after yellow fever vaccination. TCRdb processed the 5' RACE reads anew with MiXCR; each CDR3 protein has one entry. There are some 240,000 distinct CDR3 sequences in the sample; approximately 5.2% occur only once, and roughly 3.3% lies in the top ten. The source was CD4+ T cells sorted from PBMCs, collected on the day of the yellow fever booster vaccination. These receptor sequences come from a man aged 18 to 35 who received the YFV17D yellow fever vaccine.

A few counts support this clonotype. CDR3 protein: CASRVQGIEKLFF. CDR3 DNA sequence: TGTGCCAGCAGAGTACAGGGAATTGAAAAACTGTTTTTT. V gene TRBV11-2 combines with J gene TRBJ1-4; D is possibly TRBD1 (6 bases). Germline CDR1 is SGHAT and CDR2 is FQNNGV. This CDR3 has 13 residues. The germline V and J ends were trimmed by 6 bases and 7 bases, with 12 bases remaining between them.

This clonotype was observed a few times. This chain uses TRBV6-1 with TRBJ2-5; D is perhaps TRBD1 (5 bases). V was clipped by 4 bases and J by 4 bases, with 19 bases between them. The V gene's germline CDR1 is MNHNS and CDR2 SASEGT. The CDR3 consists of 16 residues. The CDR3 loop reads CASSVVSGTGPETQYF. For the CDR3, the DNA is TGTGCCAGCAGTGTCGTATCAGGTACAGGACCAGAGACCCAGTACTTC.

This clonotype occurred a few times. The CDR3 sequence is CSAREYTGELFF. DNA for the CDR3: TGCAGTGCTAGAGAATACACCGGGGAGCTGTTTTTT. V gene TRBV20-1 combines with J gene TRBJ2-2; D is uncertain. The germline V and J ends were trimmed by 0 bases and 3 bases, with 2 bases remaining between them. CDR1 is DFQATT and CDR2 is SNEGSKA in the germline V gene (reference sequence). The CDR3 extends over 12 amino acids.

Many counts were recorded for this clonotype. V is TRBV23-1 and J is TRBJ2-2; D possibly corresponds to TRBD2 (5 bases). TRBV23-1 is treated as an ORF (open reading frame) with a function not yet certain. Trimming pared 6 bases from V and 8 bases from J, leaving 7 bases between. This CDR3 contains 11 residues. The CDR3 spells CASSTSGELFF. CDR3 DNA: TGCGCCAGCAGCACTAGTGGGGAGCTGTTTTTT.

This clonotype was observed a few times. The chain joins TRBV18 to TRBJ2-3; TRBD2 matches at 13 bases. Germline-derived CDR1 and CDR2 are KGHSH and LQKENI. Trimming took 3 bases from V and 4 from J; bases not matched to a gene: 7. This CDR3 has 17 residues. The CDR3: CASSPQGLAGVADTQYF. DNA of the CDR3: TGTGCCAGCTCACCCCAAGGACTAGCGGGGGTCGCAGATACGCAGTATTTT. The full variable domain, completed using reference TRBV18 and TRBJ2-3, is NAGVMQNPRHLVRRRGQEARLRCSPMKGHSHVYWYRQLPEEGLKFMVYLQKENIIDESGMPKERFSAEFPKEGPSILRIQQVVRGDSAAYFCASSPQGLAGVADTQYFGPGTRLTVL.

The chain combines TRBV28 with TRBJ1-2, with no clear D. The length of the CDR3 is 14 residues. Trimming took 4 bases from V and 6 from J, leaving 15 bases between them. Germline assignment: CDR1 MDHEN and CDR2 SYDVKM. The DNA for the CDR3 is TGTGCCAGCAGTTCCCGGCCTCCCCCCAATGGCTACACCTTC. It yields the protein CASSSRPPPNGYTF.

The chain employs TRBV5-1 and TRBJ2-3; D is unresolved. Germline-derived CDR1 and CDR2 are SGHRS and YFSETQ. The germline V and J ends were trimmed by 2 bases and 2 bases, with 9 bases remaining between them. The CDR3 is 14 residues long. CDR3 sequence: CASSFGSLTDTQYF. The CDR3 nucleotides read TGCGCCAGCAGCTTTGGATCACTCACAGATACGCAGTATTTT.